Listed below are T cell receptor beta chains from one sample, sequenced in a study of OX40 agonist ivuxolimab in advanced cancers. The method was immunoSEQ multiplex PCR; TCRdb's version includes in-frame clones alone and lacks a portion of them. The repertoire holds 80,000 to 100,000 clones, with roughly nine tenths as singletons. The sample here was CD4+ or CD8+ T cells sorted from blood, taken in a trial of the OX40 agonist ivuxolimab. These TCRs come from an adult with an advanced solid tumor such as melanoma, head and neck, liver or kidney cancer. Both conserved end residues are part of each CDR3. The order of the fields is J gene, V gene, D gene, clone size, CDR3 DNA, CDR3 protein. The D gene is left open where the match is weak. Expanded clones get a size class; other rows say once, few or many, or leave the size out.

TRBJ2-7,TRBV15,TRBD2,.,TGTGCCACCAGCAGAGCGGGGACTAGCGGGGCCTACGAGCAGTACTTC,CATSRAGTSGAYEQYF
TRBJ2-2,TRBV28,TRBD2,.,TGTGCCAGCAGTTCGGGACTAGCGGGCCACACCGGGGAGCTGTTTTTT,CASSSGLAGHTGELFF
TRBJ1-2,TRBV18,TRBD1,.,TGTGCCAGCTCGACCGGGACAGGGCGTTTAGATGGCTACACCTTC,CASSTGTGRLDGYTF
TRBJ2-2,TRBV5-1,.,.,TGCGCCAGCAGCCCGCGCGCACCTTCCGGGGAGCTGTTTTTT,CASSPRAPSGELFF
TRBJ2-7,TRBV2,TRBD1,.,TGTGCCAGCAGTCGACAGGGTAATTACGAGCAGTACTTC,CASSRQGNYEQYF
TRBJ1-2,TRBV7-2,.,.,TGTGCCAGCAGCTCCCCCCTGAGCCAATTCTATGGCTACACCTTC,CASSSPLSQFYGYTF
TRBJ1-1,TRBV28,TRBD1,.,TGTGCCAGCAGACCGACAGGGCCGATGAACACTGAAGCTTTCTTT,CASRPTGPMNTEAFF
TRBJ2-7,TRBV18,.,.,TGTGCCAGCTCACCCACCGACAGCGAGCAGTACTTC,CASSPTDSEQYF
TRBJ2-5,TRBV12-2,.,.,TGTGCAAGTCTCCTTGGGACCCAGTACTTC,CASLLGTQYF
TRBJ2-1,TRBV7-3,TRBD2,.,TGTGCCAGCAGTCGTCGGACTAGCGGCAACAATGAGCAGTTCTTC,CASSRRTSGNNEQFF
TRBJ1-5,TRBV6-5,TRBD1,.,TGTGCCAGCAGTCGGACAGGGGGCTATCAGCCCCAGCATTTT,CASSRTGGYQPQHF
TRBJ2-7,TRBV5-1,TRBD1,.,TGCGCCAGCAGCTTGGTGGGGACAGGCCTCTACGAGCAGTACTTC,CASSLVGTGLYEQYF
TRBJ1-2,TRBV21-1,.,.,TGTGCCAGCAGCAAGGCGGGGAGGGTTCTTGGCTACACCTTC,CASSKAGRVLGYTF
TRBJ1-1,TRBV14,.,.,TGTGCCAGCAGCCAAGAAGGTAGGCGTCGGGCTTTCTTT,CASSQEGRRRAFF
TRBJ1-2,TRBV6-6,TRBD1,once,TGTGCCAGCAGTTTGGACAGGACCTATGGCTACACCTTC,CASSLDRTYGYTF
TRBJ2-3,TRBV30,.,.,TGTGCCTGGAGTATAGGGGGGACAGATACGCAGTATTTT,CAWSIGGTDTQYF
TRBJ1-2,TRBV27,TRBD1,.,TGTGCCAGCAGGAGAACAGGGGGAGCTGGCTACACCTTC,CASRRTGGAGYTF
TRBJ2-2,TRBV7-2,.,.,TGTGCCAGCAGCGGGCGTTCGAACACCGGGGAGCTGTTTTTT,CASSGRSNTGELFF
TRBJ1-2,TRBV30,TRBD1,.,TGTGCCTGGAGTGGGACAGGGGTGTTTGACTACACCTTC,CAWSGTGVFDYTF
TRBJ2-1,TRBV10-1,.,.,TGCGCCAGCAGTGCGAGTGGGGCCAATGAGCAGTTCTTC,CASSASGANEQFF
TRBJ2-1,TRBV28,.,.,TGTGCCAGCAGTTCGTTTCTTGGGCCCGAAGGGAATGAGCAGTTCTTC,CASSSFLGPEGNEQFF
TRBJ1-2,TRBV6-1,.,.,TGTGCCAGCAGTGAAGAGGACTGGGGCTACACCTTC,CASSEEDWGYTF
TRBJ1-1,TRBV6-5,.,.,TGTGCCAGCAGTTACTCGCAGAGGGGAGTATCTGAAGCTTTCTTT,CASSYSQRGVSEAFF
TRBJ2-2,TRBV5-1,.,.,TGCGCCAGCACCCAGAGCGATTTTAACACCGGGGAGCTGTTTTTT,CASTQSDFNTGELFF
TRBJ1-1,TRBV29-1,.,.,TGCAGTGTAGTGGGAAACACTGAAGCTTTCTTT,CSVVGNTEAFF
TRBJ2-7,TRBV19,.,.,TGTGCCAGTAAGAGACAGGTTGGGTCCTACGAGCAGTACTTC,CASKRQVGSYEQYF
TRBJ1-2,TRBV6-5,.,.,TGTGCCAGCAGTTACTCTCCCACGGCAGGCCGGGGAGGCTACACCTTC,CASSYSPTAGRGGYTF
TRBJ2-1,TRBV5-8,.,.,TGTGCCAGCAGCTCGACTCCGAGCTCCTACAATGAGCAGTTCTTC,CASSSTPSSYNEQFF
TRBJ2-5,TRBV7-6,TRBD2,.,TGTGCCAGCAGCTTAGCGCAGGCGGGAGGAGAGACCCAGTACTTC,CASSLAQAGGETQYF
TRBJ1-6,TRBV5-1,.,.,TGCGCCAGCAGCTTGAGGTCTCACGGGTCACCCCTCCACTTT,CASSLRSHGSPLHF
TRBJ2-5,TRBV6-1,TRBD2,.,TGTGCCTTATCTTGGACTAGCATACCAGAGACCCAGTACTTC,CALSWTSIPETQYF
TRBJ2-5,TRBV7-2,.,.,TGTGCCAGCAGCCCCCAGGGGGGGCCGGGAGAGACCCAGTACTTC,CASSPQGGPGETQYF
TRBJ2-1,TRBV5-4,.,.,TGTGCCAGCAGCTTGGACCTTTCCTCCTACAATGAGCAGTTCTTC,CASSLDLSSYNEQFF
TRBJ1-1,TRBV4-2,.,.,TGTGCCAGCGGCCAGGTCCACGATAACACTGAAGCTTTCTTT,CASGQVHDNTEAFF
TRBJ1-5,TRBV6-1,.,.,TGTGCCAGCACTGTGGACGGGAATCAGCCCCAGCATTTT,CASTVDGNQPQHF
TRBJ2-7,TRBV5-1,TRBD1,.,TGCGCCAGCAGCTTTTCCGGGACAGGGGACGAGCAGTACTTC,CASSFSGTGDEQYF
TRBJ2-1,TRBV9,.,.,TGTGCCAGCAGCCCCATCCCGGGGTCCTCCTACAATGAGCAGTTCTTC,CASSPIPGSSYNEQFF
TRBJ1-2,TRBV7-9,.,.,TGTGCCAGCGGGATTTCGTCAGGCTATGGCTACACCTTC,CASGISSGYGYTF
TRBJ1-4,TRBV15,.,few,TGTGCCACCAGCAGGGGATCTAATGAAAAACTGTTTTTT,CATSRGSNEKLFF
TRBJ2-2,TRBV19,.,.,TGTGCCAGTAGTATAGTAGGGGCCGGGGAGCTGTTTTTT,CASSIVGAGELFF
TRBJ1-2,TRBV5-1,.,.,TGCGCCAGCAGCTTGGCGCAGGGTGACTATGGCTACACCTTC,CASSLAQGDYGYTF
TRBJ1-1,TRBV15,.,.,TGTGCCACCAGGCAGGTCCCGTACACTGAAGCTTTCTTT,CATRQVPYTEAFF
TRBJ2-5,TRBV29-1,.,once,TGCAGCATTGGGACGGCCCAAGAGACCCAGTACTTC,CSIGTAQETQYF
TRBJ1-4,TRBV19,TRBD1,.,TGTGCCAGTAGTACCCGGACAGGGGAAAGGAGTCGGCGAGAAAAACTGTTTTTT,CASSTRTGERSRREKLFF
TRBJ2-7,TRBV29-1,TRBD1,.,TGCAGCGTTGCAGGACAGGGGGACAAGAGCTCCTACGAGCAGTACTTC,CSVAGQGDKSSYEQYF
TRBJ2-7,TRBV6-6,.,.,TGTGCCAGCAGTTACCTTGGTCCAACCTACGAGCAGTACTTC,CASSYLGPTYEQYF
TRBJ2-5,TRBV7-9,.,.,TGTGCCAGCAGCTTAGTCGGTGGGAGAGAGACCCAGTACTTC,CASSLVGGRETQYF
TRBJ1-2,TRBV6-6,TRBD1,.,TGTGCCAGCATCGCCTCAGGGGGCAACTATGGCTACACCTTC,CASIASGGNYGYTF
TRBJ2-2,TRBV19,.,.,TGTGCCAGTAGTATTTATGTCGGCGGCGGCGGGGAGCTGTTTTTT,CASSIYVGGGGELFF
TRBJ1-2,TRBV4-3,.,.,TGCGCCAGCAGCCAGCTCTACCGACAGATAGCCTATGGCTACACCTTC,CASSQLYRQIAYGYTF
TRBJ1-2,TRBV19,TRBD1,.,TGTGCCAGTGGACAGGGCCACTATGGCTACACCTTC,CASGQGHYGYTF
TRBJ2-2,TRBV5-1,.,.,TGCGCCAGCAGCTCCGGGACACCCGACACCGGGGAGCTGTTTTTT,CASSSGTPDTGELFF
TRBJ1-2,TRBV5-1,TRBD1,.,TGCGCCAGTCGTTCCTCAGACAGGGAGGTTGGCTACACCTTC,CASRSSDREVGYTF
TRBJ1-3,TRBV7-2,TRBD1,.,TGTGCCAGCAGTCCAGGGGGGCCAAGAAACACCATATATTTT,CASSPGGPRNTIYF
TRBJ2-7,TRBV2,TRBD1,.,TGTGCCAGCAGCCTACAGGGGGCGGGGGAGCAGTACTTC,CASSLQGAGEQYF
TRBJ1-1,TRBV7-9,.,.,TGTGCCAGCAGCTACGCCATGAACACTGAAGCTTTCTTT,CASSYAMNTEAFF
TRBJ2-3,TRBV2,TRBD2,.,TGTGCCAGCAGTGAGGGGGACTACACAGATACGCAGTATTTT,CASSEGDYTDTQYF